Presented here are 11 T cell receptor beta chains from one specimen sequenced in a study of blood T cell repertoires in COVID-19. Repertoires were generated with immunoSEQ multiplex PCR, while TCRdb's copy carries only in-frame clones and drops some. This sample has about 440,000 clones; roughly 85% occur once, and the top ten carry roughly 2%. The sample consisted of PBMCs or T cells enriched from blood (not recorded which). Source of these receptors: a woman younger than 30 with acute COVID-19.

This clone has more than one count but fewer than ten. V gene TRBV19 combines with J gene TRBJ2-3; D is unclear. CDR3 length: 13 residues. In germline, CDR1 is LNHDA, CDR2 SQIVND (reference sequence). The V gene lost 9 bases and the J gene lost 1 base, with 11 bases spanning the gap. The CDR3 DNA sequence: TGTGCCAGCGAGGCAGTAGGCACAGATACGCAGTATTTT. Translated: CASEAVGTDTQYF.

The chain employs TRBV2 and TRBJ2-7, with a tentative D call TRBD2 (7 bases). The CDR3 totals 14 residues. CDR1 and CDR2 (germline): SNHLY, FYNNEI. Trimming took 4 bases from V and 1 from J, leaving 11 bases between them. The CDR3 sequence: CASSAAGASYEQYF. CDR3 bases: TGTGCCAGCAGTGCTGCGGGGGCATCCTACGAGCAGTACTTC.

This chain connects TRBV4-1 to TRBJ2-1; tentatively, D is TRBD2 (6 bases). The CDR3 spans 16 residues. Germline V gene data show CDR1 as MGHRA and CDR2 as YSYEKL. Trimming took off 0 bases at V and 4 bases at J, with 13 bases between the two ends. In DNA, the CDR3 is TGCGCCAGCAGCCAAGAATCTGGGGGAGGATACAATGAGCAGTTCTTC. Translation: CASSQESGGGYNEQFF.

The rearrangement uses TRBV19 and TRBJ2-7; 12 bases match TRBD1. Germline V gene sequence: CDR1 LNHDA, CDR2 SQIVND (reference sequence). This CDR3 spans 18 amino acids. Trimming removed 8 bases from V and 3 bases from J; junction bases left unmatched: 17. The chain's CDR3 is CASQSTIAGTGGFYEQYF. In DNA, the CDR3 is TGTGCCAGTCAGAGTACCATAGCCGGGACAGGGGGCTTCTACGAGCAGTACTTC.

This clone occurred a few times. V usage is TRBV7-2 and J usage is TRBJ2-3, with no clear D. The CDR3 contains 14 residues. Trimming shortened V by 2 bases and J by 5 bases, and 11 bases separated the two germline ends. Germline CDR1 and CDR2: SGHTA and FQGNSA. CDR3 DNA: TGTGCCAGCAGCTTATATGAGCGCCAAGATACGCAGTATTTT. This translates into CASSLYERQDTQYF.

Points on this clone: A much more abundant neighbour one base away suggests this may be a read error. The CDR3 loop is CASRDGTASTDTQYF. The CDR3 nucleotides read TGTGCCAGCAGGGACGGGACAGCTAGCACAGATACGCAGTATTTT. The chain joins TRBV27 to TRBJ2-3; 7 bases are shared with TRBD1. The CDR3 consists of 15 residues. V was pared by 6 bases and J by 0 bases, with 6 bases of the junction left unmatched. The germline gives CDR1 MNHEY, CDR2 SMNVEV (reference sequence).

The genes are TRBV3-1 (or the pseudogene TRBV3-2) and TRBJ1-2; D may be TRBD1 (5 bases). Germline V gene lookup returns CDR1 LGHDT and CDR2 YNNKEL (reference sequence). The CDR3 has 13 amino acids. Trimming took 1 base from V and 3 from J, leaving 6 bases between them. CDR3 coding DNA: TGTGCCAGCAGCCAAGCCAGGGACTATGGCTACACCTTC. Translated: CASSQARDYGYTF.

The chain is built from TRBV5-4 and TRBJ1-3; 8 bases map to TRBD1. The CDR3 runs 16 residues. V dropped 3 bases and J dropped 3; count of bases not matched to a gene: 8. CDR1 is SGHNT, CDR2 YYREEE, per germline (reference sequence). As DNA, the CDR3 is TGTGCCAGCAGCTCCGGGACAGGCTCTTATGGAAACACCATATATTTT. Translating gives CASSSGTGSYGNTIYF.

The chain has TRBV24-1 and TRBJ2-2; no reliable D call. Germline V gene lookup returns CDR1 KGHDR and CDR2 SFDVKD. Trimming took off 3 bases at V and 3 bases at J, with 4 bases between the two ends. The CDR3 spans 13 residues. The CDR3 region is CATSDRDTGELFF. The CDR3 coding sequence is TGTGCCACCAGTGATCGGGACACCGGGGAGCTGTTTTTT.

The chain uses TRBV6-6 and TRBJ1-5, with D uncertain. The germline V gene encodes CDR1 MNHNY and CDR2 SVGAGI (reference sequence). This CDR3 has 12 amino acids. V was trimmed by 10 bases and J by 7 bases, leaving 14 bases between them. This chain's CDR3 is CATDDAGQPQHF. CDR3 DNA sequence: TGTGCCACCGATGACGCGGGACAGCCCCAGCATTTT.

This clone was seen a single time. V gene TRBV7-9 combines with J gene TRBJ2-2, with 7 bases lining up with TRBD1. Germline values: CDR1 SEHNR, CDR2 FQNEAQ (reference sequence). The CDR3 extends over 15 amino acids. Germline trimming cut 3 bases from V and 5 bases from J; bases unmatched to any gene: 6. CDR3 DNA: TGTGCCAGCAGCTTTGGGACAGTCATGACCGGGGAGCTGTTTTTT. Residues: CASSFGTVMTGELFF.